This TCR beta chain was identified in a study of graft-versus-host responses after intestinal transplantation. Study-wide findings and caveats: With peak circulating GvH clone levels came an association with early post-transplant HvG declines.

Clones were read by immunoSEQ multiplex PCR, and TCRdb kept only the in-frame ones, dropping some. In the table there are tens of thousands of clones, roughly 91% of which are singletons. Germline assignment: CDR1 SGDLS and CDR2 YYNGEE. J gave up 1 base and V 0 bases, and 3 bases lay outside the gene matches. This CDR3 spans 15 amino acids. This clone was recorded once. What it recognizes is unknown. This chain links TRBV9 with TRBJ2-7; 8 nucleotides line up with TRBD2. This sample comprised unstimulated CD8+ T cells sorted from spleen or lymph node cells, obtained before intestinal transplant. This receptor was identified in a human donor who received an intestinal transplant. This CDR3 is CASSVGLAGSYEQYF. The DNA of the CDR3 is TGTGCCAGCAGCGTAGGGTTAGCGGGGTCCTACGAGCAGTACTTC. The variable domain in full, with the rest retrieved from reference TRBV9 and TRBJ2-7, is DSGVTQTPKHLITATGQRVTLRCSPRSGDLSVYWYQQSLDQGLQFLIQYYNGEERAKGNILERFSAQQFPDLHSELNLSSLELGDSALYFCASSVGLAGSYEQYFGPGTRLTVT.